Below, 19 T cell receptor beta chains from the same sample are listed, as sequenced in a study of CD8 T cells in Susac syndrome (dated by TCRdb to about 2019). Library prep was done by the immunoSEQ multiplex PCR assay. RNA was extracted using the RNeasy kit, and roughly 0.5 to 1 microgram was reverse transcribed with random hexamers. Through fastp at Q25 and MiXCR, TCRdb rebuilt clones from the public reads, retaining in-frame beta chains. Every CDR3 protein is listed once, alongside the most common genes and DNA of its rows. The sample table holds about 120,000 distinct CDR3 sequences, of which roughly 95% were seen once. Jointly, the top ten make up roughly 0.14% of the sample. Sequenced material: CD4+ T cells from PBMCs. The receptors stem from a human donor with Susac syndrome.

V is TRBV6-5 and J is TRBJ2-2; 10 bases are a match to TRBD2. The ends lost 0 bases at V and 1 base at J; junction bases unmatched: 2. This CDR3 is 17 amino acids long. The V gene's germline CDR1 is MNHEY and CDR2 SVGAGI. In nucleotides, the CDR3 is TGTGCCAGCAGTTACTCGATAGCGGGGGGGAACACCGGGGAGCTGTTTTTT. It codes for CASSYSIAGGNTGELFF.

The rearrangement joins TRBV3-1 to TRBJ2-1, with 8 bases matching TRBD1. Germline lookup yields CDR1 LGHDT and CDR2 YNNKEL (reference sequence). This CDR3 is built from 16 residues. Trimming cost V 2 bases and J 3 bases; bases outside gene matches: 6. Written as DNA, the CDR3 is TGTGCCAGCAGCCAATACGCAGGGGGCCGCTACAATGAGCAGTTCTTC. Its protein product is CASSQYAGGRYNEQFF.

The gene calls are TRBV20-1 and TRBJ1-2; D not certain. V lost 0 bases and J lost 4, with 12 bases in between. This CDR3 comprises 14 residues. From germline, CDR1 is DFQATT and CDR2 SNEGSKA (reference sequence). The CDR3 loop is CSARDPDGGYGYTF. In DNA, the CDR3 is TGCAGTGCTAGAGATCCCGATGGCGGCTATGGCTACACCTTC.

In DNA form, the CDR3 reads TGTGCCAGCAGCCAAGAAAGCGGGGGGGGAGAGACCCAGTACTTC. Its translation is CASSQESGGGETQYF. This chain links TRBV4-2 with TRBJ2-5; 10 nucleotides align to TRBD2. CDR1 is LGHNA and CDR2 is YNFKEQ in the germline V gene. The CDR3 is 15 residues long. J gave up 4 bases and V 0 bases, and 2 bases lay outside the gene matches.

This chain connects TRBV30 to TRBJ2-2, with D maybe TRBD1 (6 bases). Germline lookup yields CDR1 GTSNPN and CDR2 SVGIG (reference sequence). Deletions cut 3 bases from V and 6 bases from J, with 14 bases between. This CDR3 contains 14 residues. In nucleotides, the CDR3 is TGTGCCTGGAGCGGCCAGGGGATGTCCGGGGAGCTGTTTTTT. Encoded protein: CAWSGQGMSGELFF.

The chain uses TRBV11-2 and TRBJ2-7; no clear D. Trimming took 1 base from V and 4 from J, leaving 5 bases between them. CDR3 length: 12 residues. The germline V gene encodes CDR1 SGHAT and CDR2 FQNNGV. The CDR3 nucleotides are TGTGCCAGCAGCTTAGCGGTGTACGAGCAGTACTTC. The encoded protein is CASSLAVYEQYF.

This clonotype appeared once. This chain uses TRBV20-1 with TRBJ2-1, with TRBD2 matching 11 bases. CDR3 length: 21 amino acids. The germline V gene encodes CDR1 DFQATT and CDR2 SNEGSKA (reference sequence). The ends lost 4 bases at V and 4 bases at J; junction bases unmatched: 24. Written as DNA, the CDR3 is TGCAGTGCTACTAATAGGGGTGGGACTAGCGGATCAGAAAGGGGTTACAATGAGCAGTTCTTC. Protein: CSATNRGGTSGSERGYNEQFF.

The J gene is TRBJ1-5, the V gene TRBV12-3 or TRBV12-4; no firm D call. Trimming stripped 4 bases from V and 1 base from J, with 8 bases between. The CDR3 has 14 residues. Here the CDR3 reads CASSSLWSNQPQHF. The CDR3, as DNA: TGTGCCAGCAGTTCACTATGGAGCAATCAGCCCCAGCATTTT.

This chain joins TRBV20-1 and TRBJ1-1; 7 bases align to TRBD1. V lost 5 bases, J lost 8 bases, and 14 bases stayed unmatched. The CDR3 runs 14 residues. Germline assignment: CDR1 DFQATT and CDR2 SNEGSKA (reference sequence). CDR3 nucleotides: TGCAGTGCTGCAAACCCCCGACAGGGTCAAGAAGCTTTCTTT. Encoded protein: CSAANPRQGQEAFF.

The chain combines TRBV15 with TRBJ2-1; no clear D. The CDR3 has 14 amino acids. The germline gives CDR1 LNHNV, CDR2 YYDKDF (reference sequence). V gave up 3 bases and J gave up 2 bases, with 8 bases separating them. CDR3 DNA: TGTGCCACCAGCAGGGCTTCAACCTACAATGAGCAGTTCTTC. Amino acid sequence: CATSRASTYNEQFF.

In its sample, this clonotype was seen once. The genes are TRBV29-1 and TRBJ2-5; no reliable D call. Germline values: CDR1 SQVTM, CDR2 ANQGSEA. The CDR3 extends over 12 amino acids. The CDR3 region is CAVSPPEETQYF. CDR3 coding DNA: TGCGCAGTTAGTCCCCCTGAAGAGACCCAGTACTTC.

This chain uses TRBV19 with TRBJ2-6; D is unresolved. In germline, CDR1 is LNHDA, CDR2 SQIVND (reference sequence). With 5 bases removed from V and 3 bases from J, the gap between germline ends came to 5 bases. This CDR3 has 13 amino acids. CDR3 loop: CASSLNGANVLTF. The CDR3 bases are TGTGCCAGTAGTTTGAATGGGGCCAACGTCCTGACTTTC.

The gene calls are TRBV20-1 and TRBJ2-1, with D possibly being TRBD2 (6 bases). With 1 base removed from V and 7 bases from J, the gap between germline ends came to 8 bases. CDR1 and CDR2 from the germline V gene are DFQATT and SNEGSKA (reference sequence). The CDR3 contains 12 residues. CDR3 nucleotides: TGCAGTGCTAGAGTCGGAGGGAATGAGCAGTTCTTC. Amino acid sequence: CSARVGGNEQFF.

This rearrangement joins TRBV20-1 to TRBJ1-1, with D uncertain. The CDR3 runs to 11 residues. With 2 bases removed from V and 9 bases from J, the gap between germline ends came to 10 bases. CDR1 is DFQATT and CDR2 is SNEGSKA in the germline V gene (reference sequence). As DNA, the CDR3 is TGCAGTGCTAGAAGTTGGGAGCAAGCTTTCTTT. It is translated as CSARSWEQAFF.

The chain links TRBV6-5 to TRBJ2-7; 11 bases are a match to TRBD2. J was trimmed by 5 bases and V by 2 bases; bases with no gene match: 2. CDR1 is MNHEY and CDR2 is SVGAGI in the germline V gene. The CDR3 contains 14 residues. The CDR3 loop is CASSYETSGDEQYF. CDR3 sequence (DNA): TGTGCCAGCAGTTACGAGACTAGCGGGGACGAGCAGTACTTC.

This chain links TRBV29-1 with TRBJ2-5, with D uncertain. The CDR3 is made up of 14 amino acids. V was trimmed by 5 bases and J by 3 bases, leaving 16 bases between them. CDR1 is SQVTM and CDR2 is ANQGSEA in the germline V gene. In DNA form, the CDR3 reads TGCAGCGTTCGGGTGCGAGGTGTGGAAGAGACCCAGTACTTC. Translation: CSVRVRGVEETQYF.

J is TRBJ2-3 and V is TRBV4-2; perhaps TRBD2 as D (6 bases). The CDR3 consists of 16 residues. V gave up 0 bases and J gave up 1 base, with 11 bases separating them. The germline gives CDR1 LGHNA, CDR2 YNFKEQ. CDR3 loop: CASSQDNGRRTDTQYF. In DNA form, the CDR3 reads TGTGCCAGCAGCCAAGATAACGGGAGACGCACAGATACGCAGTATTTT.

V is TRBV11-3 and J is TRBJ2-1; a weak D match, TRBD1 (6 bases). Germline CDR1 SGHNT, CDR2 YENEEA. The CDR3 runs to 12 residues. Deletions cut 3 bases from V and 9 bases from J, with 9 bases between. The CDR3 nucleotides read TGTGCCAGCAGCTTCAGGGGCGCTGAGCAGTTCTTC. This encodes CASSFRGAEQFF.

The chain employs TRBV29-1 and TRBJ2-1, with D possibly TRBD2 on 5 matching bases. The CDR3 is 13 residues long. The germline V and J ends were trimmed by 2 bases and 4 bases, with 9 bases remaining between them. Per the germline V gene, CDR1 is SQVTM and CDR2 is ANQGSEA. CDR3 amino acids: CSVESSRYNEQFF. The CDR3 DNA is TGCAGCGTTGAATCTAGCAGATACAATGAGCAGTTCTTC.